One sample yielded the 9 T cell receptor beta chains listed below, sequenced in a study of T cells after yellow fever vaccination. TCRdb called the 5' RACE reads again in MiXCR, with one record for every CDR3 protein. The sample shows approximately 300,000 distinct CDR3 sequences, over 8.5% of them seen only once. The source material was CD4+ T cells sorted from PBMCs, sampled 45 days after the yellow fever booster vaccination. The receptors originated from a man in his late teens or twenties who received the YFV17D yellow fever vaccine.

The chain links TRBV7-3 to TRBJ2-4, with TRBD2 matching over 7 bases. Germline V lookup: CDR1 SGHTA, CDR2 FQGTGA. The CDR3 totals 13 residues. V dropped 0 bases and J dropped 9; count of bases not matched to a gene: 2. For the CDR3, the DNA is TGTGCCAGCAGCTTAACCGGGGAGGGCATTCAGTACTTC. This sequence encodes CASSLTGEGIQYF.

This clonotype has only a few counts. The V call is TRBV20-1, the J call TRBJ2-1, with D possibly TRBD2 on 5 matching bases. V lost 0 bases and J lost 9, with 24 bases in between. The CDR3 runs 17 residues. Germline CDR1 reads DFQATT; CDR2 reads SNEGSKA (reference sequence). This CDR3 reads CSARENQRGTNLGEQFF. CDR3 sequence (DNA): TGCAGTGCTAGAGAGAACCAACGGGGAACGAATTTAGGTGAGCAGTTCTTC.

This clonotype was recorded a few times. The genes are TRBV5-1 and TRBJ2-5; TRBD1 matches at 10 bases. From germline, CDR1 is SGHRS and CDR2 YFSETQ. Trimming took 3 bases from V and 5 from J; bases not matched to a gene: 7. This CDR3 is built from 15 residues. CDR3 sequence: CASSWGDRGTETQYF. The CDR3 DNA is TGCGCCAGCAGCTGGGGGGACAGGGGTACGGAGACCCAGTACTTC.

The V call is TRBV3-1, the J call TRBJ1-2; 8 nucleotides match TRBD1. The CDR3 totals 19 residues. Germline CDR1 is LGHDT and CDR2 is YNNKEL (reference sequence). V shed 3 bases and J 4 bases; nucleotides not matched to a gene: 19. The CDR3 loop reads CASSHYWDRTTPGGYGYTF. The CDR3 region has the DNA TGTGCCAGCAGCCATTACTGGGACAGGACTACGCCCGGGGGCTATGGCTACACCTTC.

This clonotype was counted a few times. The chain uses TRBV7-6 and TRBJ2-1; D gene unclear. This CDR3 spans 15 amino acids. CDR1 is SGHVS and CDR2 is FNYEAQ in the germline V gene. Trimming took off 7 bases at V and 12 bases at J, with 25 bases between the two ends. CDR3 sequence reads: CASTVSPEAFEVQFF. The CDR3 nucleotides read TGTGCCAGCACCGTCTCCCCGGAAGCATTTGAAGTGCAGTTCTTC.

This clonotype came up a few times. The CDR3 DNA reads TGTGCCAGCAGCCTAGGACAGGGGTCCATAGATACGCAGTATTTT. This sequence encodes CASSLGQGSIDTQYF. The chain couples TRBV7-2 to TRBJ2-3, with TRBD1 identical over 9 bases. Unmatched junction bases numbered 8, after V lost 5 bases and J lost 5 bases. The V gene's germline CDR1 is SGHTA and CDR2 FQGNSA. The CDR3 has 15 amino acids. Supplemented by reference TRBV7-2 and TRBJ2-3, the full variable domain reads GAGVSQSPSNKVTEKGKDVELRCDPISGHTALYWYRQSLGQGLEFLIYFQGNSAPDKSGLPSDRFSAERTGGSVSTLTIQRTQQEDSAVYLCASSLGQGSIDTQYFGPGTRLTVL.

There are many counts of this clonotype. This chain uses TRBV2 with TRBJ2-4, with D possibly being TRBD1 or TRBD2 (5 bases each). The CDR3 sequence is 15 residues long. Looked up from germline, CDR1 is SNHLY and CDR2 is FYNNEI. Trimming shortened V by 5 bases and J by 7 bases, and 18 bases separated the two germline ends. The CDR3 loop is CASSPPFEGKNIQYF. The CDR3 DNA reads TGTGCCAGCAGTCCCCCATTTGAGGGGAAGAACATTCAGTACTTC. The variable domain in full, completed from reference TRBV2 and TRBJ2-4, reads EPEVTQTPSHQVTQMGQEVILRCVPISNHLYFYWYRQILGQKVEFLVSFYNNEISEKSEIFDDQFSVERPDGSNFTLKIRSTKLEDSAMYFCASSPPFEGKNIQYFGAGTRLSVL.

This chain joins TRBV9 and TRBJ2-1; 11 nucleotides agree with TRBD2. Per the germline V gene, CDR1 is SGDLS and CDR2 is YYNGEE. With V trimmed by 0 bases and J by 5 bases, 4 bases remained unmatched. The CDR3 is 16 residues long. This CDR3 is CASSVGTSGGNNEQFF. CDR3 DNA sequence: TGTGCCAGCAGCGTAGGAACTAGCGGGGGAAACAATGAGCAGTTCTTC.

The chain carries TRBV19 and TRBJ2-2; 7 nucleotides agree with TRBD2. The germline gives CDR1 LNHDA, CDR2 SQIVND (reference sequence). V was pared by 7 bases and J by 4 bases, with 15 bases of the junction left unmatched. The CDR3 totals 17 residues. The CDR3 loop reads CASKRAGRQSTTGELFF. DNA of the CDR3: TGTGCCAGTAAAAGGGCCGGGAGGCAGAGTACCACCGGGGAGCTGTTTTTT.